This is a list of T cell receptor beta chains from one sample in a study of response to subunit inactivated influenza vaccine. TCRdb reprocessed the RT-PCR reads with MiXCR, giving one entry per CDR3 protein. The top ten clones hold about a tenth of a sample with some 300,000 distinct CDR3 sequences, around 20% of them seen once. The sample was PBMCs from blood, taken about 20 months after vaccination. These receptors were taken from a man aged 50 to 69 who received an inactivated influenza vaccine. CDR3s include the opening cysteine and the closing phenylalanine or tryptophan. D genes are given only for firm matches. Only some rows state a clone size, as once, few, many or a class for expanded clones.

V: TRBV6-5; J: TRBJ1-1; size: many; D: .; CDR3: CASSTRQHTEAFF; DNA: TGTGCCAGCAGTACGCGACAGCACACTGAAGCTTTCTTT
V: TRBV4-3; J: TRBJ2-1; size: .; D: .; CDR3: CASSQEIRRNEQFF; DNA: TGCGCCAGCAGCCAAGAAATCCGAAGGAATGAGCAGTTCTTC
V: TRBV21-1; J: TRBJ2-4; size: .; D: .; CDR3: CARKQRLAKNIQYF; DNA: TGTGCCAGAAAACAGCGTTTAGCCAAAAACATTCAGTACTTC
V: TRBV3-1; J: TRBJ1-5; size: few; D: .; CDR3: CASSQASLGFEGPQHF; DNA: TGTGCCAGCAGCCAAGCGTCTCTTGGGTTCGAGGGGCCCCAGCATTTT
V: TRBV12-3/TRBV12-4; J: TRBJ1-5; size: .; D: .; CDR3: CASSLGSGYSNQPQHF; DNA: TGTGCCAGCAGTTTAGGATCGGGGTATAGCAATCAGCCCCAGCATTTT
V: TRBV11-2; J: TRBJ1-1; size: .; D: .; CDR3: CASSLRYAGEDAEAFF; DNA: TGTGCCAGCAGCTTAAGGTATGCGGGTGAGGACGCTGAAGCTTTCTTT
V: TRBV12-3/TRBV12-4; J: TRBJ1-1; size: .; D: .; CDR3: CASSLGVWGEPLNTEAFF; DNA: TGTGCCAGCAGTCTAGGGGTGTGGGGGGAACCATTGAACACTGAAGCTTTCTTT
V: TRBV27; J: TRBJ2-4; size: .; D: .; CDR3: CASRGPYRAGAKNIQYF; DNA: TGTGCCAGCAGAGGACCCTACAGGGCCGGGGCCAAAAACATTCAGTACTTC
V: TRBV7-6; J: TRBJ1-1; size: .; D: .; CDR3: CASSSNGFTEAFF; DNA: TGTGCCAGCAGCTCTAATGGTTTCACTGAAGCTTTCTTT
V: TRBV4-3; J: TRBJ2-5; size: .; D: TRBD2; CDR3: CASSQARTSGSLETQYF; DNA: TGCGCCAGCAGCCAAGCCCGGACTAGCGGGAGTCTAGAGACCCAGTACTTC
V: TRBV5-6; J: TRBJ1-2; size: many; D: .; CDR3: CASSLPRAYYGYTF; DNA: TGTGCCAGCAGCTTGCCCCGCGCCTACTATGGCTACACCTTC
V: TRBV19; J: TRBJ1-2; size: .; D: .; CDR3: CASNSGRQGSYGYTF; DNA: TGTGCCAGTAACTCCGGTCGGCAGGGAAGCTATGGCTACACCTTC
V: TRBV4-3; J: TRBJ1-4; size: .; D: TRBD1; CDR3: CASSQDLPRDSNEKLFF; DNA: TGCGCCAGCAGCCAAGATCTACCACGGGACAGTAATGAAAAACTGTTTTTT
V: TRBV18; J: TRBJ2-1; size: .; D: .; CDR3: CASRWGAGSYNEQFF; DNA: TGTGCCAGCCGGTGGGGGGCCGGGAGCTACAATGAGCAGTTCTTC
V: TRBV3-1; J: TRBJ2-3; size: .; D: .; CDR3: CASSQVLDYRRYF; DNA: TGTGCCAGCAGCCAAGTGTTAGACTACCGCCGGTATTTT
V: TRBV7-6; J: TRBJ1-5; size: .; D: TRBD1; CDR3: CASTPSEQGAQPQHF; DNA: TGTGCCAGCACCCCCTCGGAACAGGGGGCTCAGCCCCAGCATTTT
V: TRBV4-3; J: TRBJ2-7; size: few; D: .; CDR3: CASSQDRQYEQYF; DNA: TGCGCCAGCAGCCAAGATCGGCAGTACGAGCAGTACTTC
V: TRBV28; J: TRBJ1-6; size: few; D: TRBD1; CDR3: CASSPGDRRNSPLHF; DNA: TGTGCCAGCAGCCCGGGGGACAGACGTAATTCACCCCTCCACTTT
V: TRBV28; J: TRBJ1-4; size: .; D: TRBD1; CDR3: CASSLLGQGDEKLFF; DNA: TGTGCCAGCAGTTTATTGGGACAGGGAGATGAAAAACTGTTTTTT
V: TRBV6-5; J: TRBJ2-7; size: .; D: .; CDR3: CASSYVPGFGEQYF; DNA: TGTGCCAGCAGTTACGTTCCAGGGTTCGGCGAGCAGTACTTC
V: TRBV7-9; J: TRBJ1-1; size: many; D: .; CDR3: CASSWENTEAFF; DNA: TGTGCCAGCAGCTGGGAGAACACTGAAGCTTTCTTT
V: TRBV27; J: TRBJ1-4; size: .; D: .; CDR3: CASKSVVRQQNEKLFF; DNA: TGTGCCAGCAAATCCGTTGTGCGACAACAGAATGAAAAACTGTTTTTT
V: TRBV28; J: TRBJ1-2; size: .; D: TRBD1; CDR3: CASNPGTGNYGYTF; DNA: TGTGCCAGCAACCCCGGGACAGGGAACTATGGCTACACCTTC
V: TRBV28; J: TRBJ1-6; size: .; D: .; CDR3: CASRPQGLDNSPLHF; DNA: TGTGCCAGCAGACCCCAGGGTCTTGATAATTCACCCCTCCACTTT
V: TRBV15; J: TRBJ1-5; size: .; D: .; CDR3: CATTESRSNQPQHF; DNA: TGTGCCACCACGGAATCTAGGAGCAATCAGCCCCAGCATTTT
V: TRBV5-6; J: TRBJ1-2; size: many; D: .; CDR3: CASSRGEGVTGGYTF; DNA: TGTGCCAGCAGCCGGGGCGAGGGGGTAACGGGGGGCTACACCTTC
V: TRBV7-2; J: TRBJ2-3; size: .; D: TRBD2; CDR3: CASSLALAGDDTDTQYF; DNA: TGTGCCAGCAGCTTAGCTCTAGCGGGGGATGACACAGATACGCAGTATTTT
V: TRBV10-3; J: TRBJ1-6; size: many; D: .; CDR3: CAISAQGSNSPLHF; DNA: TGTGCCATCAGTGCCCAGGGGAGCAATTCACCCCTCCACTTT
V: TRBV5-1; J: TRBJ2-7; size: .; D: .; CDR3: CASSTDTTTGEQYF; DNA: TGCGCCAGCAGCACCGACACCACTACGGGGGAGCAGTACTTC
V: TRBV6-5; J: TRBJ2-2; size: few; D: TRBD2; CDR3: CASVQSGRRDTGELFF; DNA: TGTGCCAGCGTTCAGAGCGGGAGACGGGACACCGGGGAGCTGTTTTTT
V: TRBV2; J: TRBJ1-5; size: many; D: .; CDR3: CASSGGLSNQPQHF; DNA: TGTGCCAGCAGTGGAGGTCTAAGCAATCAGCCCCAGCATTTT
V: TRBV20-1; J: TRBJ2-1; size: .; D: .; CDR3: CSANRGSYNEQFF; DNA: TGCAGTGCCAACCGAGGCTCCTACAATGAGCAGTTCTTC
V: TRBV7-9; J: TRBJ2-1; size: few; D: TRBD2; CDR3: CASSFLSGPAGGFEQFF; DNA: TGTGCCAGCAGCTTCCTCAGTGGGCCAGCGGGAGGTTTTGAGCAGTTCTTC
V: TRBV2; J: TRBJ2-5; size: .; D: TRBD2; CDR3: CASSEGLAEEETQYF; DNA: TGTGCCAGCAGTGAGGGACTAGCGGAAGAAGAGACCCAGTACTTC
V: TRBV5-6; J: TRBJ1-2; size: .; D: TRBD1; CDR3: CASSLEKVRGNGYTF; DNA: TGTGCCAGCAGCTTGGAAAAGGTCAGGGGGAATGGCTACACCTTC
V: TRBV29-1; J: TRBJ1-1; size: few; D: TRBD1; CDR3: CSGYRGRNTEAFF; DNA: TGCAGCGGGTACAGGGGGCGGAACACTGAAGCTTTCTTT
V: TRBV12-3/TRBV12-4; J: TRBJ2-7; size: .; D: TRBD1; CDR3: CASSIRDSKYEQYF; DNA: TGTGCCAGCAGCATCCGGGACAGCAAGTACGAGCAGTACTTC
V: TRBV28; J: TRBJ1-5; size: few; D: .; CDR3: CASSPLGRWSNQPQHF; DNA: TGTGCCAGCAGTCCCCTGGGCAGGTGGAGCAATCAGCCCCAGCATTTT
V: TRBV3-1; J: TRBJ1-5; size: few; D: .; CDR3: CASSQDQVNQPQHF; DNA: TGTGCCAGCAGCCAAGACCAGGTCAATCAGCCCCAGCATTTT
V: TRBV5-5; J: TRBJ1-5; size: .; D: .; CDR3: CASSSQFSNQPQHF; DNA: TGTGCCAGCAGCTCACAGTTTAGCAATCAGCCCCAGCATTTT
V: TRBV4-2; J: TRBJ2-1; size: .; D: TRBD2; CDR3: CASSQDPAGEVFF; DNA: TGTGCCAGCAGCCAAGATCCAGCGGGGGAGGTGTTCTTC
V: TRBV29-1; J: TRBJ1-5; size: .; D: TRBD1; CDR3: CSVGTGYNQPQHF; DNA: TGCAGCGTGGGGACAGGGTACAATCAGCCCCAGCATTTT
V: TRBV28; J: TRBJ2-3; size: .; D: .; CDR3: CASSSQRNTQYF; DNA: TGTGCCAGCAGTTCCCAACGGAATACGCAGTATTTT
V: TRBV18; J: TRBJ1-5; size: .; D: .; CDR3: CASSARDGLNQPQHF; DNA: TGTGCCAGCTCAGCCCGGGACGGACTCAATCAGCCCCAGCATTTT
V: TRBV2; J: TRBJ2-7; size: many; D: TRBD1; CDR3: CASLFGTDHYEQYF; DNA: TGTGCCAGTTTATTCGGGACAGACCACTACGAGCAGTACTTC
V: TRBV10-3; J: TRBJ1-1; size: many; D: .; CDR3: CAISESPSTEAFF; DNA: TGTGCCATCAGTGAGTCCCCTAGCACTGAAGCTTTCTTT